Shown below are 32 T cell receptor beta chains from a single sample sequenced in a study of blood T cell repertoires in COVID-19. The table came from immunoSEQ multiplex PCR; TCRdb's copy has only in-frame clones and leaves some out. The sample includes approximately 120,000 clones, 74% of them seen just once. Sequencing was performed on peripheral blood. The receptors derive from a man older than 75 with COVID-19, enrolled during active disease.

The rearrangement links TRBV28 to TRBJ2-7, with unresolved D. The germline V and J ends were trimmed by 3 bases and 2 bases, with 8 bases remaining between them. CDR1 and CDR2 (germline): MDHEN, SYDVKM. There are 13 residues in the CDR3. CDR3 DNA sequence: TGTGCCAGCAGTTTTTCTAGTCCCTACGAGCAGTACTTC. Residues: CASSFSSPYEQYF.

The chain is built from TRBV9 and TRBJ2-1; D unclear. From germline, CDR1 is SGDLS and CDR2 YYNGEE. The CDR3 runs 14 residues. V was clipped by 0 bases and J by 8 bases, with 12 bases between them. The CDR3 loop reads CASSVEVRSYEQFF. The CDR3 nucleotides are TGTGCCAGCAGCGTAGAGGTCAGGTCCTATGAGCAGTTCTTC. Together with reference TRBV9 and TRBJ2-1, the CDR3 gives the full variable domain: DSGVTQTPKHLITATGQRVTLRCSPRSGDLSVYWYQQSLDQGLQFLIQYYNGEERAKGNILERFSAQQFPDLHSELNLSSLELGDSALYFCASSVEVRSYEQFFGPGTRLTVL.

The chain combines TRBV19 with TRBJ2-2, with D tentatively TRBD1 (7 bases). Looked up from germline, CDR1 is LNHDA and CDR2 is SQIVND (reference sequence). Trimming removed 5 bases at V and 1 base at J, with 11 bases between. The CDR3 has 15 residues. The CDR3 region has the DNA TGTGCCAGTAGTCGACAGGGAGGGAACACCGGGGAGCTGTTTTTT. This encodes CASSRQGGNTGELFF.

This clone has more than one count but fewer than ten. This chain joins TRBV4-2 and TRBJ1-2; D is perhaps TRBD1 (5 bases). V lost 4 bases to trimming and J lost 7 bases, with 13 bases between them. The CDR3 contains 13 residues. The germline gives CDR1 LGHNA, CDR2 YNFKEQ. CDR3 protein: CASSRDQGSGYTF. The CDR3 DNA follows: TGTGCCAGCAGCCGCGATCAGGGCTCTGGCTACACCTTC.

The chain uses TRBV23-1 and TRBJ1-5; D is ambiguous. TRBV23-1 qualifies as an ORF whose function is uncertain. Trimming removed 0 bases from V and 3 bases from J, with 9 bases in between. The CDR3 runs 15 residues. CDR3 sequence: CASSQSSRVNQPQHF. The CDR3 bases are TGCGCCAGCAGTCAATCTAGTCGAGTCAATCAGCCCCAGCATTTT.

The chain recombines TRBV29-1 with TRBJ2-5; perhaps TRBD1 as D (6 bases). Germline CDR1 and CDR2: SQVTM and ANQGSEA. V lost 6 bases and J lost 4, with 15 bases in between. CDR3 length: 13 amino acids. Written as DNA, the CDR3 is TGCAGCGTCGGGGACATGTACCGAGAGACCCAGTACTTC. This codes for CSVGDMYRETQYF.

V gene TRBV7-9 combines with J gene TRBJ1-2; unclear D gene. V dropped 5 bases and J dropped 4 bases, with 14 bases sitting between them. Germline V gene lookup returns CDR1 SEHNR and CDR2 FQNEAQ (reference sequence). The CDR3 is 14 residues long. The CDR3 region has the DNA TGTGCCAGCAGCAAAGTAGGAGACGGCTATGGCTACACCTTC. Its protein is CASSKVGDGYGYTF.

This clone was seen more than once but under ten times. V and J are TRBV6-2 or TRBV6-3 and TRBJ2-5, with a possible D match to TRBD2 (5 bases). The ends were cut back, 5 bases at V and 5 bases at J, with 12 bases in the middle. The CDR3 totals 13 residues. Germline CDR1 and CDR2: MNHEY and SVGEGT. The CDR3 nucleotides are TGTGCCAGCAGTGACCCTCCGGGGGAGACCCAGTACTTC. It specifies CASSDPPGETQYF.

The chain employs TRBV5-8 and TRBJ1-1; D remains unclear. This CDR3 is 13 amino acids long. V gave up 3 bases and J gave up 5 bases, with 11 bases separating them. CDR1 is SGHTS, CDR2 YDEGEE, per germline. In nucleotides, the CDR3 is TGTGCCAGCAGCTGGGGTCGGGGAACTGAAGCTTTCTTT. Residues: CASSWGRGTEAFF.

J is TRBJ2-5 and V is TRBV29-1; tentative D call: TRBD2 (5 bases). V lost 5 bases and J 5 bases, leaving 18 bases between the germline ends. Germline CDR1 and CDR2: SQVTM and ANQGSEA. This CDR3 has 14 residues. The CDR3 nucleotides are TGCAGCGTTCAAAACGGGATTGTAGTGGAGACCCAGTACTTC. Its protein is CSVQNGIVVETQYF.

This clone was recorded a few times. The chain carries TRBV5-4 and TRBJ2-6; the match to TRBD2 covers 11 bases. The CDR3 covers 20 residues. Unmatched junction bases numbered 12, after V lost 4 bases and J lost 0 bases. The germline CDR1 and CDR2 sequences are SGHNT and YYREEE (reference sequence). Written as DNA, the CDR3 is TGTGCCAGCAGCAGAATCTCCCTAGCGGGAGGTCCCTCTGGGGCCAACGTCCTGACTTTC. Protein: CASSRISLAGGPSGANVLTF.

CDR3 DNA sequence: TGTGCCAGCAGCTTAGACGGGACAACCATATATTTT. Residues: CASSLDGTTIYF. The gene calls are TRBV7-9 and TRBJ1-3; tentatively, D is TRBD1 (6 bases). Germline CDR1 SEHNR, CDR2 FQNEAQ (reference sequence). The CDR3 is 12 residues long. The V gene lost 1 base and the J gene lost 10 bases, with 8 bases spanning the gap.

The chain couples TRBV13 to TRBJ2-1; 13 nucleotides line up with TRBD2. Looked up from germline, CDR1 is PRHDT and CDR2 is FYEKMQ (reference sequence). This CDR3 contains 16 residues. The trim removed 3 bases at V and 9 bases at J, leaving 8 bases unmatched. The chain's CDR3 is CASSFGQGLAGLEQFF. Written as DNA, the CDR3 is TGTGCCAGCAGCTTTGGCCAGGGACTAGCGGGACTTGAGCAGTTCTTC. The whole variable domain, remainder taken from reference TRBV13 and TRBJ2-1, is AAGVIQSPRHLIKEKRETATLKCYPIPRHDTVYWYQQGPGQDPQFLISFYEKMQSDKGSIPDRFSAQQFSDYHSELNMSSLELGDSALYFCASSFGQGLAGLEQFFGPGTRLTVL.

The count of this clone is one. An end of the junction does not agree with germline; a read error may underlie this. The chain couples TRBV7-7 to TRBJ2-1, with 13 bases aligning to TRBD2. The length of the CDR3 is 15 residues. Germline loops: CDR1 SSHAT, CDR2 FNYEAQ (reference sequence). CDR3 DNA: TGTGCTAGCAGCTCCGGGACTAGCGGGAACAATGAGCAGTTCTTC. It encodes CASSSGTSGNNEQFF.

The V call is TRBV4-1, the J call TRBJ2-3; 7 bases match TRBD1. CDR1 and CDR2 from the germline V gene are MGHRA and YSYEKL. V lost 6 bases, J lost 2 bases, and 5 bases stayed unmatched. The CDR3 has 14 amino acids. This CDR3 reads CASRKQGITDTQYF. The DNA for the CDR3 is TGCGCCAGCAGGAAACAGGGGATCACAGATACGCAGTATTTT.

J is TRBJ2-5 and V is TRBV24-1; tentatively, D is TRBD2 (5 bases). This CDR3 contains 16 residues. Trimming pared 0 bases from V and 4 bases from J, leaving 14 bases between. Germline assignment: CDR1 KGHDR and CDR2 SFDVKD. The CDR3 coding sequence is TGTGCCACCAGTGATTTGAAAGGGAGAAATCCAGAGACCCAGTACTTC. Translating gives CATSDLKGRNPETQYF.

The chain carries TRBV4-2 and TRBJ1-2; 10 bases align to TRBD1. This CDR3 has 16 residues. After removal of 0 bases from V and 7 bases from J, the junction contained 8 bases not matched to a gene. Germline lookup yields CDR1 LGHNA and CDR2 YNFKEQ. As DNA, the CDR3 is TGTGCCAGCAGCCAAGATCCGGGACAGGGGTTATTTGGCTACACCTTC. It codes for CASSQDPGQGLFGYTF.

The V call is TRBV27, the J call TRBJ2-1, with 9 nucleotides matching TRBD2. Per the germline V gene, CDR1 is MNHEY and CDR2 is SMNVEV (reference sequence). J was trimmed by 6 bases and V by 1 base; bases with no gene match: 7. The CDR3 is made up of 16 amino acids. The CDR3 DNA reads as TGTGCCAGCAGTTTATTTCTAGCGGGACCCTTCAATGAGCAGTTCTTC. Its translation is CASSLFLAGPFNEQFF.

The rearrangement uses TRBV7-3 and TRBJ2-5; no firm D call. Germline CDR1 reads SGHTA; CDR2 reads FQGTGA. This CDR3 comprises 13 residues. V lost 5 bases and J lost 4, with 11 bases in between. CDR3 residues: CASSLGSTETQYF. The CDR3 DNA reads as TGTGCCAGCAGCCTGGGCAGTACAGAGACCCAGTACTTC.

The genes are TRBV4-2 and TRBJ2-4, with a tentative D call TRBD1 (6 bases). The CDR3 has 17 amino acids. Germline CDR1 and CDR2: LGHNA and YNFKEQ. V shed 0 bases and J shed 0 bases, with 12 bases lying between them. The CDR3 DNA follows: TGTGCCAGCAGCCAAGAAGGGGGTGGTCTAGCCAAAAACATTCAGTACTTC. Translation: CASSQEGGGLAKNIQYF.

Of note for this clone: At one end, the junction sequence differs from germline, possibly due to a read error. This rearrangement joins TRBV5-4 to TRBJ1-6; 8 nucleotides agree with TRBD1. Per the germline V gene, CDR1 is SGHNT and CDR2 is YYREEE (reference sequence). CDR3 length equals 16 residues. CDR3 in amino acids: CASSSGGQGYNPPLHF. DNA of the CDR3: TGTGCCAGCAGCTCCGGAGGACAGGGATATAATCCACCCCTCCACTTT. Based on the CDR3 plus reference TRBV5-4 and TRBJ1-6, the full variable domain is ETGVTQSPTHLIKTRGQQVTLRCSSQSGHNTVSWYQQALGQGPQFIFQYYREEENGRGNFPPRFSGLQFPNYSSELNVNALELDDSALYLCASSSGGQGYNPPLHFGNGTRLTVT.

The chain uses TRBV11-2 and TRBJ2-4; D is uncertain. Per germline, CDR1 SGHAT and CDR2 FQNNGV. The CDR3 totals 14 residues. Trimming took 1 base from V and 0 from J, leaving 4 bases between them. CDR3 coding DNA: TGTGCCAGCAGCTTAGCCCTAGCCAAAAACATTCAGTACTTC. It encodes CASSLALAKNIQYF.

This clone has only a few counts. The rearrangement joins TRBV27 to TRBJ2-1; 7 nucleotides line up with TRBD2. V lost 8 bases, J lost 5 bases, and 6 bases stayed unmatched. The CDR3 has 13 residues. Germline V gene data show CDR1 as MNHEY and CDR2 as SMNVEV (reference sequence). The CDR3 loop reads CASGWRGNNEQFF. DNA for the CDR3: TGTGCCAGCGGATGGCGGGGGAACAATGAGCAGTTCTTC.

The chain carries TRBV6-2 or TRBV6-3 and TRBJ2-3; 8 positions agree with TRBD1. The CDR3 extends over 12 amino acids. V shed 6 bases, J shed 15 bases, and the junction held 11 bases outside the gene matches. The germline V gene encodes CDR1 MNHEY and CDR2 SVGEGT. The CDR3, as DNA: TGTGCCAGCAGCCCGCAGGGGGCGCATCAATATTTT. This sequence encodes CASSPQGAHQYF.

This clone was seen ten or more times. The chain links TRBV5-1 to TRBJ2-1; 7 bases map to TRBD2. The CDR3 contains 14 residues. Trimming took 2 bases from V and 5 from J; bases not matched to a gene: 4. CDR1 SGHRS and CDR2 YFSETQ come from the germline V gene. CDR3 nucleotide sequence: TGCGCCAGCAGCTTTGTGGGAGGGAACAATGAGCAGTTCTTC. This encodes CASSFVGGNNEQFF.

The genes are TRBV7-2 and TRBJ2-1; 11 bases match TRBD2. Looked up from germline, CDR1 is SGHTA and CDR2 is FQGNSA. The CDR3 totals 18 residues. V dropped 1 base and J dropped 0; count of bases not matched to a gene: 5. CDR3 nucleotides: TGTGCCAGCAGCTTAGGACTAGCGGGAAGGACCTCCTACAATGAGCAGTTCTTC. Translation: CASSLGLAGRTSYNEQFF.

This rearrangement joins TRBV5-4 to TRBJ2-7, with D possibly being TRBD2 (5 bases). Looked up from germline, CDR1 is SGHNT and CDR2 is YYREEE (reference sequence). V lost 6 bases, J lost 5 bases, and 9 bases lay in between. The CDR3 runs to 11 residues. The CDR3 sequence is CASTAGHEQYF. CDR3 DNA sequence: TGTGCCAGCACCGCGGGCCACGAGCAGTACTTC.

Only one count was recorded for this clone. The gene calls are TRBV15 and TRBJ2-1; 7 bases match TRBD2. In germline, CDR1 is LNHNV, CDR2 YYDKDF (reference sequence). The CDR3 has 17 amino acids. V lost 4 bases to trimming and J lost 1 base; unmatched junction nucleotides: 10. The CDR3 DNA follows: TGTGCCACCAGCATCAGCCCACTAGCGAGTTCCTACAATGAGCAGTTCTTC. Its protein is CATSISPLASSYNEQFF. The variable domain in full, completed from reference TRBV15 and TRBJ2-1, reads DAMVIQNPRYQVTQFGKPVTLSCSQTLNHNVMYWYQQKSSQAPKLLFHYYDKDFNNEADTPDNFQSRRPNTSFCFLDIRSPGLGDTAMYLCATSISPLASSYNEQFFGPGTRLTVL.

The genes are TRBV18 and TRBJ1-1, with 7 bases fitting TRBD1. V lost 5 bases, J lost 7 bases, and 7 bases stayed unmatched. The CDR3 contains 13 residues. Per the germline V gene, CDR1 is KGHSH and CDR2 is LQKENI. CDR3 in DNA: TGTGCCAGCTCATCCCGGGACAGCGATGAAGCTTTCTTT. This encodes CASSSRDSDEAFF.

This clone was detected only a few times. The chain combines TRBV9 with TRBJ2-2; 11 bases align to TRBD2. V lost 3 bases to trimming and J lost 1 base; unmatched junction nucleotides: 5. CDR3 size: 17 residues. The germline CDR1 and CDR2 sequences are SGDLS and YYNGEE. The CDR3 nucleotides are TGTGCCAGCAGCGCCCTGGGACTAGCGGAGAACACCGGGGAGCTGTTTTTT. It is translated as CASSALGLAENTGELFF.

V usage is TRBV29-1 and J usage is TRBJ2-5; the D gene is possibly TRBD2 (6 bases). The CDR3 consists of 13 residues. The germline V gene encodes CDR1 SQVTM and CDR2 ANQGSEA. V lost 7 bases, J lost 5 bases, and 17 bases lay in between. CDR3 sequence reads: CSGNSGTGETQYF. As DNA, the CDR3 is TGCAGCGGGAATAGCGGCACTGGGGAGACCCAGTACTTC.

This chain joins TRBV2 and TRBJ1-3; possible D gene TRBD1, 5 bases. CDR1 and CDR2 (germline): SNHLY, FYNNEI. The ends were cut back, 8 bases at V and 0 bases at J, with 11 bases in the middle. This CDR3 spans 14 amino acids. CDR3 bases: TGTGCCAGCGGCGGGGCCTTCTCTGGAAACACCATATATTTT. It encodes CASGGAFSGNTIYF.